One and the same sample provided the 25 T cell receptor beta chains below, sequenced in a study of cytomegalovirus exposure and HLA in healthy donors. It was with 60 Vbeta and 13 Jbeta primers that the PCR ran. Produced via immunoSEQ multiplex PCR; TCRdb's table is partial and in-frame only. This table has about 110,000 clones, about 80% appearing once. The sequencing sample was made of PBMCs. These receptors were collected from a man aged 25-45 years in good health and CMV-seropositive.

The chain links TRBV30 to TRBJ2-3; TRBD2 is a possible D gene (5 bases). The CDR3 runs to 13 residues. V was clipped by 1 base and J by 3 bases, with 8 bases between them. Germline V gene data show CDR1 as GTSNPN and CDR2 as SVGIG (reference sequence). The CDR3, as DNA: TGTGCCTGGAGTGAACCGGGAACAGATACGCAGTATTTT. It yields the protein CAWSEPGTDTQYF. Supplemented by reference TRBV30 and TRBJ2-3, the full variable domain reads SQTIHQWPATLVQPVGSPLSLECTVEGTSNPNLYWYRQAAGRGLQLLFYSVGIGQISSEVPQNLSASRPQDRQFILSSKKLLLSDSGFYLCAWSEPGTDTQYFGPGTRLTVL.

The chain recombines TRBV19 with TRBJ1-1, with 8 bases aligning to TRBD1. CDR3 length equals 17 residues. V shed 5 bases and J 2 bases; nucleotides not matched to a gene: 13. Germline V gene data show CDR1 as LNHDA and CDR2 as SQIVND (reference sequence). As DNA, the CDR3 is TGTGCCAGTAGTCCGGCCCGACAGGGGCTGTCAAACACTGAAGCTTTCTTT. It specifies CASSPARQGLSNTEAFF.

The V gene is TRBV9, the J gene TRBJ1-2, with TRBD1 matching over 7 bases. CDR1 is SGDLS, CDR2 YYNGEE, per germline. The CDR3 covers 13 residues. With 0 bases clipped from V and 8 bases from J, the junction kept 4 bases outside the gene matches. In nucleotides, the CDR3 is TGTGCCAGCAGCGTAGACGGACAGGTCGGCTACACCTTC. The encoded protein is CASSVDGQVGYTF.

The rearrangement joins TRBV5-1 to TRBJ2-1; 9 bases are a match to TRBD1. V dropped 2 bases and J dropped 6; count of bases not matched to a gene: 6. The CDR3 runs 15 residues. The germline V gene has CDR1 SGHRS and CDR2 YFSETQ. The CDR3 spells CASSFRQGVTNEQFF. Written as DNA, the CDR3 is TGCGCCAGCAGCTTCCGACAGGGGGTCACCAATGAGCAGTTCTTC.

This clone occurred a few times. The rearrangement uses TRBV25-1 and TRBJ2-1, with D tentatively TRBD2 (5 bases). Germline-derived CDR1 and CDR2 are MGHDK and SYGVNS. There are 15 residues in the CDR3. V was clipped by 0 bases and J by 0 bases, with 6 bases between them. The CDR3 DNA sequence: TGTGCCAGCAGTGAATATGGGAGCTCCTACAATGAGCAGTTCTTC. Encoded protein: CASSEYGSSYNEQFF.

CDR3: CASSLWAGGNIQYF. CDR3 sequence (DNA): TGTGCCAGCAGTTTATGGGCAGGGGGCAACATTCAGTACTTC. The chain couples TRBV28 to TRBJ2-4, with 8 bases lining up with TRBD1. CDR3 length: 14 amino acids. The junction had 2 bases not matched to a gene; V was cut back by 0 bases and J by 7 bases. Germline V CDR1 and CDR2: MDHEN, SYDVKM.

V and J are TRBV5-1 and TRBJ2-7; 9 bases match TRBD1. The CDR3 runs 13 residues. The V and J ends lost 4 bases and 2 bases, in that order; junction bases with no gene match: 1. From germline, CDR1 is SGHRS and CDR2 YFSETQ. Written as DNA, the CDR3 is TGCGCCAGCAGCCGGACAGGGGCCTACGAGCAGTACTTC. As protein: CASSRTGAYEQYF.

The chain joins TRBV28 to TRBJ1-2; perhaps TRBD1 as D (6 bases). The germline gives CDR1 MDHEN, CDR2 SYDVKM. Trimming took off 11 bases at V and 0 bases at J, with 22 bases between the two ends. The CDR3 covers 16 residues. CDR3 amino acids: CASKIGTSPTNYGYTF. CDR3 nucleotide sequence: TGTGCCTCCAAGATAGGGACAAGCCCTACTAACTATGGCTACACCTTC.

In this sample, this clone turned up a few times. The rearrangement links TRBV30 to TRBJ1-3; D possibly corresponds to TRBD1 (6 bases). V lost 0 bases to trimming and J lost 4 bases, with 7 bases between them. This CDR3 is built from 13 residues. From germline, CDR1 is GTSNPN and CDR2 SVGIG (reference sequence). The CDR3 is CAWSVQGGNTIYF. CDR3 nucleotide sequence: TGTGCCTGGAGTGTTCAGGGGGGAAACACCATATATTTT. Full variable domain (rest looked up from reference TRBV30 and TRBJ1-3): SQTIHQWPATLVQPVGSPLSLECTVEGTSNPNLYWYRQAAGRGLQLLFYSVGIGQISSEVPQNLSASRPQDRQFILSSKKLLLSDSGFYLCAWSVQGGNTIYFGEGSWLTVV.

The chain has TRBV7-2 and TRBJ2-7; the match to TRBD1 covers 10 bases. The germline V gene has CDR1 SGHTA and CDR2 FQGNSA. CDR3 length: 15 amino acids. The J segment lost 2 bases and the V segment lost 2 bases, leaving 3 bases of the junction unmatched. The CDR3 reads CASSLSGTGAYEQYF. The CDR3 coding sequence is TGTGCCAGCAGCTTATCGGGGACAGGGGCCTACGAGCAGTACTTC.

This clone was observed a single time. The gene calls are TRBV6-6 and TRBJ2-7, with a possible D match to TRBD2 (5 bases). Trimming shortened V by 2 bases and J by 4 bases, and 12 bases separated the two germline ends. The CDR3 has 14 residues. Germline-derived CDR1 and CDR2 are MNHNY and SVGAGI (reference sequence). For the CDR3, the DNA is TGTGCCAGCAGTTACGACGGGGAAGTGTACGAGCAGTACTTC. It codes for CASSYDGEVYEQYF.

The chain employs TRBV18 and TRBJ1-2; weak D call: TRBD1 (6 bases). The CDR3 runs 15 residues. The germline gives CDR1 KGHSH, CDR2 LQKENI. The ends were cut back, 3 bases at V and 6 bases at J, with 17 bases in the middle. Here the CDR3 DNA reads TGTGCCAGCTCACCTGAGGTGACAGGAGTTGATGGCTACACCTTC. It codes for CASSPEVTGVDGYTF.

This chain links TRBV4-1 with TRBJ2-7; 7 nucleotides agree with TRBD2. After removal of 0 bases from V and 2 bases from J, the junction contained 4 bases not matched to a gene. Per germline, CDR1 MGHRA and CDR2 YSYEKL. The CDR3 contains 15 residues. In DNA form, the CDR3 reads TGCGCCAGCAGCCAAGAGGGGGGGTTAACCTACGAGCAGTACTTC. Translation: CASSQEGGLTYEQYF.

This chain uses TRBV23-1 with TRBJ1-1; weak D call: TRBD1 (6 bases). TRBV23-1 is reported as an ORF; its role is uncertain. The CDR3 is 16 residues long. V was pared by 4 bases and J by 3 bases, with 18 bases between. CDR3: CASSPWTAGRYTEAFF. The CDR3 bases are TGCGCCAGCAGTCCCTGGACAGCGGGGCGATACACTGAAGCTTTCTTT.

The chain recombines TRBV28 with TRBJ1-2, with a weak D call TRBD1 (5 bases). Deletions cut 10 bases from V and 5 bases from J, with 11 bases between. Germline loops: CDR1 MDHEN, CDR2 SYDVKM. The length of the CDR3 is 11 residues. CDR3 sequence (DNA): TGTGCCACCTATGCAGGGTATGGCTACACCTTC. Amino acids: CATYAGYGYTF.

This chain joins TRBV5-4 and TRBJ2-3; TRBD1 is a possible D gene (5 bases). This CDR3 region has 16 residues. Trimming took off 3 bases at V and 4 bases at J, with 18 bases between the two ends. Germline lookup yields CDR1 SGHNT and CDR2 YYREEE (reference sequence). CDR3 in amino acids: CASSSGNQDGADTQYF. In DNA form, the CDR3 reads TGTGCCAGCAGCTCAGGGAACCAAGACGGAGCAGATACGCAGTATTTT.

This chain uses TRBV14 with TRBJ1-2; D is unresolved. V gave up 0 bases and J gave up 4 bases, with 6 bases separating them. This CDR3 has 13 residues. Germline CDR1 SGHDN, CDR2 FVKESK. The DNA of the CDR3 is TGTGCCAGCAGCCAAGACAGATTCTATGGCTACACCTTC. It translates to CASSQDRFYGYTF.

This chain connects TRBV5-5 to TRBJ2-7; 7 nucleotides align to TRBD1. Germline CDR1 and CDR2: SGHKS and YYEKEE (reference sequence). The CDR3 consists of 16 residues. Trimming took 6 bases from V and 7 from J; bases not matched to a gene: 19. The CDR3 loop is CASISPATGPYGEQYF. The CDR3, as DNA: TGTGCCAGCATATCCCCGGCGACAGGGCCCTATGGGGAGCAGTACTTC.

The rearrangement links TRBV4-1 to TRBJ2-1; 9 bases fit TRBD1. V was pared by 5 bases and J by 9 bases, with 5 bases of the junction left unmatched. The CDR3 is 13 amino acids. Germline V CDR1 and CDR2: MGHRA, YSYEKL. CDR3 loop: CASSEWTGVEQFF. Written as DNA, the CDR3 is TGCGCCAGCAGCGAATGGACAGGGGTTGAGCAGTTCTTC.

This clone was detected only a few times. This sequence joins TRBV19 and TRBJ1-2; D ambiguous. CDR1 LNHDA and CDR2 SQIVND come from the germline V gene (reference sequence). The CDR3 covers 16 residues. V was clipped by 8 bases and J by 0 bases, with 19 bases between them. CDR3 sequence: CASLSPQTLANYGYTF. The DNA of the CDR3 is TGTGCCAGTCTCTCACCGCAGACACTTGCTAACTATGGCTACACCTTC.

The rearrangement links TRBV2 to TRBJ1-1; 10 bases align to TRBD1. V lost 11 bases to trimming and J lost 1 base; unmatched junction nucleotides: 16. The CDR3 contains 17 residues. Germline CDR1 reads SNHLY; CDR2 reads FYNNEI. This CDR3 reads CAVPRPGTGVPNTEAFF. CDR3 DNA: TGTGCCGTCCCGCGGCCCGGGACAGGGGTCCCGAACACTGAAGCTTTCTTT.

Concerning this clone: One junction end does not reproduce the germline sequence, and a read error may be involved. The chain has TRBV7-9 and TRBJ1-1, with 8 bases identical to TRBD1. The germline V gene encodes CDR1 SEHNR and CDR2 FQNEAQ (reference sequence). This CDR3 contains 15 residues. The CDR3 DNA reads as TGTGCCAGCAGCCCAACAGAAGACCGGACAGGGCGGGTTAGCTTT. Its protein product is CASSPTEDRTGRVSF. The full variable domain, in which reference TRBV7-9 and TRBJ1-1 provide the parts outside the CDR3, is DTGVSQNPRHKITKRGQNVTFRCDPISEHNRLYWYRQTLGQGPEFLTYFQNEAQLEKSRLLSDRFSAERPKGSFSTLEIQRTEQGDSAMYLCASSPTEDRTGRVSFGQGTRLTVV.

The rearrangement links TRBV28 to TRBJ1-5, with 8 bases identical to TRBD1. The germline V gene encodes CDR1 MDHEN and CDR2 SYDVKM. This CDR3 region has 17 residues. The trim removed 5 bases at V and 4 bases at J, leaving 13 bases unmatched. CDR3 nucleotides: TGTGCCAGCAGTCCGTACTTGACAGGGGAAGAGAATCAGCCCCAGCATTTT. This gives the protein CASSPYLTGEENQPQHF.

The V call is TRBV19, the J call TRBJ1-2, with D uncertain. CDR3 size: 13 residues. The V and J ends lost 1 base and 4 bases respectively, with 7 bases between them. Germline V gives CDR1 LNHDA, CDR2 SQIVND (reference sequence). CDR3 nucleotide sequence: TGTGCCAGTAGTATAGGCAGGCTCTATGGCTACACCTTC. Amino acids: CASSIGRLYGYTF.

This chain uses TRBV4-1 with TRBJ2-3; the match to TRBD2 covers 7 bases. This CDR3 region has 14 residues. Germline V gives CDR1 MGHRA, CDR2 YSYEKL. J lost 1 base, V lost 5 bases, and 3 bases had no gene match. The CDR3 sequence: CASSESGGTDTQYF. The CDR3 region has the DNA TGCGCCAGCAGCGAGAGCGGGGGCACAGATACGCAGTATTTT.